The 25 T cell receptor beta chains given below trace back to one sample, sequenced in a study of post-analysis software for immune sequencing data. TCR beta cDNA libraries had unique molecular identifiers. TCRdb redid the calling of the PCR reads with MiXCR, one entry per CDR3 protein. The data show 740,000 or so distinct CDR3 sequences, with roughly 50% seen just once and approximately 4.4% held by the top ten. Their target antigens are unknown. Notes on the study in general: Several TRBV segments (TRBV5-6, TRBV5-1 and TRBV20-1 among them) occurred more frequently in patients than in controls.

Source material: blood. Receptors were obtained from a girl aged 10 to 17 with multiple sclerosis.

The chain links TRBV15 to TRBJ2-5; 7 bases match TRBD2. The CDR3 spans 16 residues. With 0 bases clipped from V and 3 bases from J, the junction kept 7 bases outside the gene matches. Germline CDR1 is LNHNV and CDR2 is YYDKDF (reference sequence). CDR3 loop: CATSRDKAGVKETQYF. Written as DNA, the CDR3 is TGTGCCACCAGCAGAGATAAGGCGGGGGTTAAAGAGACCCAGTACTTC.

The CDR3 nucleotides read TGTGCCAGCAGCCAAGATCGGCTGACAAACTATGGCTACACCTTC. This sequence encodes CASSQDRLTNYGYTF. The V and J genes are TRBV4-2 and TRBJ1-2; D not resolved. This CDR3 has 15 amino acids. The germline V gene has CDR1 LGHNA and CDR2 YNFKEQ. Trimming removed 0 bases at V and 2 bases at J, with 10 bases between.

J is TRBJ2-7 and V is TRBV9; 10 bases are a match to TRBD2. Germline CDR1 is SGDLS and CDR2 is YYNGEE. J gave up 2 bases and V 4 bases, and 6 bases lay outside the gene matches. The CDR3 has 15 residues. Here the CDR3 reads CASSRGLAGAYEQYF. The CDR3 DNA reads TGTGCCAGCAGCCGAGGGCTAGCGGGAGCCTACGAGCAGTACTTC.

The chain couples TRBV2 to TRBJ1-1; D remains unclear. There are 15 residues in the CDR3. V was pared by 6 bases and J by 0 bases, with 14 bases between. Germline loops: CDR1 SNHLY, CDR2 FYNNEI. CDR3 protein: CASSPELTMNTEAFF. DNA of the CDR3: TGTGCCAGCAGCCCAGAGTTAACTATGAACACTGAAGCTTTCTTT.

This clonotype has just one count. The gene calls are TRBV18 and TRBJ1-2; D unresolved. Germline V gives CDR1 KGHSH, CDR2 LQKENI. This CDR3 is 15 amino acids long. V was shortened by 2 bases and J by 2 bases, with 12 bases between the two germline ends. In DNA form, the CDR3 reads TGTGCCAGCTCACCATCGGGATTTCCGAACTATGGCTACACCTTC. Residues: CASSPSGFPNYGYTF.

This clonotype was seen a few times. This rearrangement joins TRBV6-5 to TRBJ2-5; either TRBD1 or TRBD2 may supply D (5 bases each). Trimming removed 8 bases from V and 0 bases from J, with 19 bases in between. The CDR3 is made up of 16 amino acids. Germline V CDR1 and CDR2: MNHEY, SVGAGI. The CDR3 region has the DNA TGTGCCAGCGCTCCGGGACCGTCAGTGTACCAAGAGACCCAGTACTTC. It translates to CASAPGPSVYQETQYF.

The chain employs TRBV12-3 or TRBV12-4 and TRBJ2-7, with D tentatively TRBD1 (6 bases). CDR3 length: 14 amino acids. V was trimmed by 3 bases and J by 2 bases, leaving 11 bases between them. Here the CDR3 reads CASSFMDSPYEQYF. CDR3 nucleotide sequence: TGTGCCAGCAGTTTTATGGACAGTCCCTACGAGCAGTACTTC.

This clonotype was found a few times. The CDR3 sequence: CASSLVSGGETQYF. The CDR3 nucleotides are TGTGCCAGCAGCTTAGTTAGCGGGGGAGAGACCCAGTACTTC. The chain joins TRBV7-9 to TRBJ2-5, with 9 bases identical to TRBD2. V lost 1 base to trimming and J lost 4 bases; unmatched junction nucleotides: 1. This CDR3 has 14 amino acids. From germline, CDR1 is SEHNR and CDR2 FQNEAQ (reference sequence).

J is TRBJ2-5 and V is TRBV12-3 or TRBV12-4; 12 bases align to TRBD2. The CDR3 has 15 residues. Losses at the gene ends were 6 bases for V and 4 bases for J; bases not matched to a gene: 6. CDR3 protein: CASSRLAGVVETQYF. The CDR3 bases are TGTGCCAGCAGCCGACTAGCGGGAGTAGTAGAGACCCAGTACTTC.

This chain links TRBV5-1 with TRBJ2-6; TRBD1 matches at 9 bases. This CDR3 contains 15 residues. Germline CDR1 is SGHRS and CDR2 is YFSETQ. The trim removed 7 bases at V and 4 bases at J, leaving 6 bases unmatched. CDR3: CASYTGGLGANVLTF. In DNA, the CDR3 is TGCGCCAGCTACACAGGGGGCTTGGGGGCCAACGTCCTGACTTTC.

CDR3 residues: CASSLPGGGIGNQPQHF. Here the CDR3 DNA reads TGTGCCAGCAGTTTGCCCGGCGGGGGGATTGGGAATCAGCCCCAGCATTTT. The chain is built from TRBV28 and TRBJ1-5; tentative D call: TRBD1 (5 bases). V was shortened by 3 bases and J by 4 bases, with 19 bases between the two germline ends. CDR3 length: 17 amino acids. From germline, CDR1 is MDHEN and CDR2 SYDVKM.

This clonotype has just one count. A junction boundary mismatches the germline segment, possibly from a read error. The chain employs TRBV2 and TRBJ2-5; D not resolved. CDR1 SNHLY and CDR2 FYNNEI come from the germline V gene. The CDR3 covers 13 residues. The CDR3 DNA is TGTGCCAGCAGTGGAGGACGCCAAGAGACCCGGTACTTC. This gives the protein CASSGGRQETRYF.

This clonotype was observed a handful of times. The chain carries TRBV7-9 and TRBJ2-5, with D hard to call. Trimming pared 5 bases from V and 1 base from J, leaving 14 bases between. Germline CDR1 reads SEHNR; CDR2 reads FQNEAQ (reference sequence). CDR3 size: 15 residues. The CDR3 nucleotides read TGTGCCAGCAGCAAGTCCTTAAACGGCCAAGAGACCCAGTACTTC. It codes for CASSKSLNGQETQYF. The complete variable domain, with remaining parts taken from reference TRBV7-9 and TRBJ2-5, reads DTGVSQNPRHKITKRGQNVTFRCDPISEHNRLYWYRQTLGQGPEFLTYFQNEAQLEKSRLLSDRFSAERPKGSFSTLEIQRTEQGDSAMYLCASSKSLNGQETQYFGPGTRLLVL.

V usage is TRBV4-1 and J usage is TRBJ2-4, with no clear D. V lost 1 base to trimming and J lost 3 bases, with 7 bases between them. This CDR3 has 14 amino acids. The germline V gene has CDR1 MGHRA and CDR2 YSYEKL. The CDR3, as DNA: TGCGCCAGCAGCCAAGGGTTTGACAAAAACATTCAGTACTTC. Its translation: CASSQGFDKNIQYF.

The CDR3 region has the DNA TGTGCCAGCAGTGGTCAAGGGACAGCTTCTCTGAACACTGAAGCTTTCTTT. It is translated as CASSGQGTASLNTEAFF. The gene calls are TRBV2 and TRBJ1-1; 7 bases fit TRBD1. There are 17 residues in the CDR3. With 4 bases clipped from V and 0 bases from J, the junction kept 11 bases outside the gene matches. The germline CDR1 and CDR2 sequences are SNHLY and FYNNEI.

The rearrangement uses TRBV6-5 and TRBJ2-1, with D perhaps matching TRBD1 (5 bases). The CDR3 length is 13 residues. Germline CDR1 is MNHEY and CDR2 is SVGAGI. Trimming left V 4 bases short and J 10 bases short, with 14 bases between. CDR3 sequence (DNA): TGTGCCAGCAGTTTAATAGGCCCAGGGGAGCAGTTCTTC. The encoded protein is CASSLIGPGEQFF.

V is TRBV5-1 and J is TRBJ2-4; the D gene is possibly TRBD1 (6 bases). The J call may not be correct, given that the DNA end is closer to TRBJ2-7. Germline CDR1 SGHRS, CDR2 YFSETQ. CDR3 size: 15 residues. The CDR3 here is CASSLAAGVPYEQYF. In nucleotides, the CDR3 is TGCGCCAGCAGCTTGGCGGCAGGGGTCCCCTACGAGCAGTACTTC.

The V and J genes are TRBV11-1 and TRBJ2-1; D is perhaps TRBD1 or TRBD2 (5 bases each). The V end lost 4 bases, the J end lost 0 bases, and 16 bases lay between the germline ends. The CDR3 extends over 17 amino acids. In germline, CDR1 is SGHAT, CDR2 FQDESV (reference sequence). The CDR3 reads CASSSQGRGSSYNEQFF. The DNA for the CDR3 is TGTGCCAGCAGCTCTCAGGGAAGAGGGAGCTCCTACAATGAGCAGTTCTTC.

V is TRBV29-1 and J is TRBJ2-7, with TRBD2 as a possible D gene (5 bases). V was cut by 4 bases and J by 4 bases, with 23 bases left in between. The CDR3 loop spans 16 amino acids. CDR1 and CDR2 from the germline V gene are SQVTM and ANQGSEA. The chain's CDR3 is CSVVPSGRALGYEQYF. CDR3 coding DNA: TGCAGCGTTGTCCCCAGCGGACGAGCGCTAGGTTACGAGCAGTACTTC.

This clonotype was seen more than once but under ten times. This chain links TRBV9 with TRBJ1-2, with D possibly TRBD1 on 6 matching bases. Germline CDR1 and CDR2: SGDLS and YYNGEE. The CDR3 is 12 amino acids. V was shortened by 3 bases and J by 4 bases, with 7 bases between the two germline ends. The DNA for the CDR3 is TGTGCCAGCAGCGCGACAGGCTATGGCTACACCTTC. Translated: CASSATGYGYTF. Complete variable domain (other parts from reference TRBV9 and TRBJ1-2): DSGVTQTPKHLITATGQRVTLRCSPRSGDLSVYWYQQSLDQGLQFLIQYYNGEERAKGNILERFSAQQFPDLHSELNLSSLELGDSALYFCASSATGYGYTFGSGTRLTVV.

This chain uses TRBV29-1 with TRBJ1-1, with D possibly being TRBD1 (6 bases). This CDR3 contains 13 residues. Germline values: CDR1 SQVTM, CDR2 ANQGSEA. Trimming shortened V by 3 bases and J by 5 bases, and 13 bases separated the two germline ends. CDR3 region: CSVEGQGRTEAFF. CDR3 DNA: TGCAGCGTTGAGGGCCAGGGGAGAACTGAAGCTTTCTTT.

The rearrangement links TRBV27 to TRBJ2-5, with TRBD1 identical over 12 bases. The length of the CDR3 is 14 residues. Per germline, CDR1 MNHEY and CDR2 SMNVEV (reference sequence). J lost 6 bases, V lost 5 bases, and 4 bases had no gene match. The CDR3 sequence is CASSGTGGGKTQYF. The CDR3 DNA reads TGTGCCAGCAGTGGGACAGGGGGCGGCAAGACCCAGTACTTC.

This chain connects TRBV7-9 to TRBJ2-1; D may be TRBD2 (5 bases). Looked up from germline, CDR1 is SEHNR and CDR2 is FQNEAQ (reference sequence). V dropped 3 bases and J dropped 0 bases, with 15 bases sitting between them. The CDR3 has 17 residues. CDR3 loop: CASSLGAGLYSYNEQFF. In DNA form, the CDR3 reads TGTGCCAGCAGCTTGGGTGCCGGACTCTACTCCTACAATGAGCAGTTCTTC.

This chain connects TRBV20-1 to TRBJ2-7; D is perhaps TRBD2 (6 bases). V was shortened by 1 base and J by 0 bases, with 19 bases between the two germline ends. The germline V gene has CDR1 DFQATT and CDR2 SNEGSKA (reference sequence). CDR3 length: 17 amino acids. CDR3 in amino acids: CSARVRMEGAPSYEQYF. The CDR3 DNA is TGCAGTGCTAGAGTTCGGATGGAGGGAGCTCCCTCCTACGAGCAGTACTTC.

This chain joins TRBV29-1 and TRBJ2-1, with D possibly matching TRBD2 (6 bases). The CDR3 totals 11 residues. V lost 7 bases and J 6 bases, leaving 10 bases between the germline ends. Germline CDR1 reads SQVTM; CDR2 reads ANQGSEA. CDR3 loop: CSAPGGNEQFF. The DNA of the CDR3 is TGCAGCGCCCCCGGGGGCAATGAGCAGTTCTTC.